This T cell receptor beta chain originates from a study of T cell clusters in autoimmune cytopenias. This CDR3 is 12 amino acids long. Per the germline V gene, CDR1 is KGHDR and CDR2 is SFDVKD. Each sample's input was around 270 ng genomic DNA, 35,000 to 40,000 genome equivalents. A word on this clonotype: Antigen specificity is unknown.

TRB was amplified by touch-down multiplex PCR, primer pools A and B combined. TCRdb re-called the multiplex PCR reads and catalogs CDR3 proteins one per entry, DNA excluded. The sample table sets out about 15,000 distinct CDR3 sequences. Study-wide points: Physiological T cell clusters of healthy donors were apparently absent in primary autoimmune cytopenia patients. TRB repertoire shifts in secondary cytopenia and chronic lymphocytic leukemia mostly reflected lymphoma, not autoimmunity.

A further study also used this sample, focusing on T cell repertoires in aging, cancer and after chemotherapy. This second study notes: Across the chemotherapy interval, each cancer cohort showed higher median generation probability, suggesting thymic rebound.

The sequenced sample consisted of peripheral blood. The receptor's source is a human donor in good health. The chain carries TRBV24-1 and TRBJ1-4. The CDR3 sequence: CAVSADGEKLFF.